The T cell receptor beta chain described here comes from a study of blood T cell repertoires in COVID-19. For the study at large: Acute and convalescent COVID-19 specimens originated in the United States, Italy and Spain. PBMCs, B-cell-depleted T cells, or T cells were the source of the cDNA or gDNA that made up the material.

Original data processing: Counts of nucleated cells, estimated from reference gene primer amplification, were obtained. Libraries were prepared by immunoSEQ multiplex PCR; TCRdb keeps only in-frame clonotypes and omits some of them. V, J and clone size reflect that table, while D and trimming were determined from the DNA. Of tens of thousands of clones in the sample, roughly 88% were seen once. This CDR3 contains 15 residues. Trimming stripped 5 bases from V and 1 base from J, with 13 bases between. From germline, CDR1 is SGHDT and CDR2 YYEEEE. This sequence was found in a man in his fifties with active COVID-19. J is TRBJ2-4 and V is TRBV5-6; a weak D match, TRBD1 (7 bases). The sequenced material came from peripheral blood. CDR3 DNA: TGTGCCAGCAGGGCCAGGGGGGCGGCCAAAAACATTCAGTACTTC. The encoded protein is CASRARGAAKNIQYF.